These 15 T cell receptor beta chains came from one sample sequenced in a study of molecular identifiers for immune sequencing clone quantification. TCRdb redid the calling of the PCR reads with MiXCR, one entry per CDR3 protein. Of about 40,000 distinct CDR3 sequences in the sample, about a fifth were seen once. Sequencing used naive CD8+ T cells from blood, with Jurkat cell RNA spiked in. Indicated subset: FACS-sorted CD8+CD4-CCR7+CD45RA+ naive T cells. These receptors were collected from a human donor in good health. Some libraries in this study had Jurkat cell RNA spiked in.

To note about this clonotype: It may be a read error: a sequence one base away is much more abundant. The rearrangement uses TRBV4-3 and TRBJ2-7; TRBD2 matches at 8 bases. V trimming: 3 bases; J trimming: 2 bases; junction bases outside the gene matches: 18. This CDR3 comprises 19 residues. CDR1 LGHNA and CDR2 YSLEER come from the germline V gene. This CDR3 is CASSQGVYAAGGSPYEQYF. The CDR3 DNA follows: TGCGCCAGCAGCCAGGGGGTCTATGCTGCGGGAGGTAGCCCCTACGAGCAGTACTTC.

This clonotype was picked up many times. The chain joins TRBV6-2 or TRBV6-3 to TRBJ1-1, with 10 bases aligning to TRBD1. V shed 10 bases and J 2 bases; nucleotides not matched to a gene: 13. There are 16 residues in the CDR3. Germline loops: CDR1 MNHEY, CDR2 SVGEGT. CDR3 DNA: TGTGCCACCCTGACCCGGGACAGGGGTTTTAACACTGAAGCTTTCTTT. This codes for CATLTRDRGFNTEAFF.

The chain couples TRBV6-5 to TRBJ1-4; no clear D. Per germline, CDR1 MNHEY and CDR2 SVGAGI. This CDR3 contains 16 residues. V was pared by 3 bases and J by 8 bases, with 19 bases between. The CDR3: CASSYGLETRREKLFF. The CDR3 DNA follows: TGTGCCAGCAGTTATGGGTTGGAGACAAGAAGGGAAAAACTGTTTTTT.

The genes are TRBV7-9 and TRBJ2-5; D remains unclear. The CDR3 is made up of 17 amino acids. Per the germline V gene, CDR1 is SEHNR and CDR2 is FQNEAQ (reference sequence). Trimming left V 2 bases short and J 4 bases short, with 20 bases between. The CDR3 spells CASSLSEGAGWGETQYF. As DNA, the CDR3 is TGTGCCAGCAGCTTATCTGAAGGAGCCGGATGGGGAGAGACCCAGTACTTC. The full variable domain, in which reference TRBV7-9 and TRBJ2-5 provide the parts outside the CDR3, is DTGVSQNPRHKITKRGQNVTFRCDPISEHNRLYWYRQTLGQGPEFLTYFQNEAQLEKSRLLSDRFSAERPKGSFSTLEIQRTEQGDSAMYLCASSLSEGAGWGETQYFGPGTRLLVL.

This clonotype was detected ten times or more. This chain uses TRBV4-3 with TRBJ2-7; perhaps TRBD2 as D (7 bases). The V and J ends lost 3 bases and 4 bases respectively, with 16 bases between them. Germline assignment: CDR1 LGHNA and CDR2 YSLEER. CDR3 length: 15 amino acids. CDR3 region: CASSHGREGGYEQYF. The CDR3 DNA is TGCGCCAGCAGCCACGGCAGGGAGGGGGGATACGAGCAGTACTTC.

The V and J genes are TRBV7-9 and TRBJ1-1, with D unresolved. The V and J ends lost 6 bases and 1 base respectively, with 6 bases between them. This CDR3 is built from 12 residues. Germline V gives CDR1 SEHNR, CDR2 FQNEAQ (reference sequence). CDR3 in amino acids: CASRLGNTEAFF. CDR3 bases: TGTGCCAGCAGGCTAGGGAACACTGAAGCTTTCTTT.

This clonotype is a singleton in its sample. Being one base from a much bigger clone, this may be a read error. The missing conserved phenylalanine or tryptophan at the end of this CDR3 makes a read error likely. The rearrangement links TRBV5-6 to TRBJ1-3; tentative D call: TRBD1 (5 bases). The germline V gene encodes CDR1 SGHDT and CDR2 YYEEEE. There are 16 residues in the CDR3. V was trimmed by 1 base and J by 0 bases, leaving 11 bases between them. CDR3 coding DNA: TGTGCCAGCAGCTTGTGGGGGAGAGGCTCTGGAAACACCATATATCTT. The encoded protein is CASSLWGRGSGNTIYL.

In its sample, this clonotype was seen many times. V is TRBV28 and J is TRBJ2-7; D may be TRBD1 (5 bases). CDR1 is MDHEN, CDR2 SYDVKM, per germline. The CDR3 has 14 amino acids. Trimming pared 6 bases from V and 0 bases from J, leaving 12 bases between. This chain's CDR3 is CASRSTGISYEQYF. CDR3 sequence (DNA): TGTGCCAGCAGGAGCACAGGAATCTCCTACGAGCAGTACTTC.

This clonotype appeared a few times. The gene calls are TRBV4-3 and TRBJ2-7; D is unresolved. The CDR3 is made up of 17 amino acids. CDR1 LGHNA and CDR2 YSLEER come from the germline V gene. Trimming took off 1 base at V and 0 bases at J, with 16 bases between the two ends. CDR3 sequence: CASSQGPSGSHSYEQYF. CDR3 DNA sequence: TGCGCCAGCAGCCAAGGTCCTTCCGGCAGCCACTCCTACGAGCAGTACTTC.

This clonotype was counted ten times or more. The chain uses TRBV5-1 and TRBJ2-7, with D uncertain. The CDR3 covers 14 residues. The germline V gene has CDR1 SGHRS and CDR2 YFSETQ. Trimming left V 0 bases short and J 9 bases short, with 16 bases between. The CDR3 loop reads CASSLGSGPTGQYF. In DNA, the CDR3 is TGCGCCAGCAGCTTGGGGTCAGGACCAACCGGGCAGTACTTC.

The rearrangement joins TRBV7-9 to TRBJ2-5; 10 bases fit TRBD2. Germline V CDR1 and CDR2: SEHNR, FQNEAQ (reference sequence). This CDR3 spans 16 amino acids. Losses at the gene ends were 5 bases for V and 3 bases for J; bases not matched to a gene: 9. Written as DNA, the CDR3 is TGTGCCAGCAGCCCCCCTAGCGGGAGAGGAAAAGAGACCCAGTACTTC. As protein: CASSPPSGRGKETQYF.

This clonotype has a count of ten or more. The chain employs TRBV7-8 and TRBJ1-1; D is possibly TRBD1 (6 bases). V was shortened by 4 bases and J by 1 base, with 22 bases between the two germline ends. The germline gives CDR1 SGHVS, CDR2 FQNEAQ. The CDR3 consists of 18 residues. The CDR3 here is CASSSTGGPGSKNTEAFF. The CDR3 DNA reads as TGTGCCAGCAGCTCCACGGGGGGCCCAGGGTCGAAGAACACTGAAGCTTTCTTT.

This clonotype was seen a few times. This rearrangement joins TRBV13 to TRBJ2-1; D gene uncertain. Trimming took 3 bases from V and 12 from J, leaving 15 bases between them. The CDR3 covers 13 residues. The V gene's germline CDR1 is PRHDT and CDR2 FYEKMQ (reference sequence). The CDR3 reads CASSLISGFAQFF. CDR3 nucleotide sequence: TGTGCCAGCAGCTTGATTTCGGGCTTCGCGCAGTTCTTC.

The chain has TRBV19 and TRBJ2-1; D ambiguous. CDR1 LNHDA and CDR2 SQIVND come from the germline V gene (reference sequence). Trimming removed 5 bases from V and 0 bases from J, with 8 bases in between. The CDR3 runs to 14 residues. The DNA for the CDR3 is TGTGCCAGTAGTTGGTCAGGCTCCTACAATGAGCAGTTCTTC. Its protein product is CASSWSGSYNEQFF.

Ten or more counts support this clonotype. V is TRBV7-8 and J is TRBJ2-7; 13 bases match TRBD2. The CDR3 covers 17 residues. Trimming took 2 bases from V and 6 from J; bases not matched to a gene: 10. CDR1 and CDR2 (germline): SGHVS, FQNEAQ. CDR3 bases: TGTGCCAGCAGCTTACGAGCAAGGACTAGCGGGAGTTCCGAGCAGTACTTC. Its translation is CASSLRARTSGSSEQYF.